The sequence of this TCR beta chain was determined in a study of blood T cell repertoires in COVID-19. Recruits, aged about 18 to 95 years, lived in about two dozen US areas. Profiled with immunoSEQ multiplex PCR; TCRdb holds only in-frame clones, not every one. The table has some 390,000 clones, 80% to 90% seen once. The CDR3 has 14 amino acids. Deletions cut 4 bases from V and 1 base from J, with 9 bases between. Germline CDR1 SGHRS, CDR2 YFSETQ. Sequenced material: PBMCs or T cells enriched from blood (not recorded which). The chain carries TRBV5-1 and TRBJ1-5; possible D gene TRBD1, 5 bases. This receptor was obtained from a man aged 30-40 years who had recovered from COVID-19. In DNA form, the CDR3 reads TGCGCCAGCAGCAGCGGGGACAGCAATCAGCCCCAGCATTTT. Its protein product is CASSSGDSNQPQHF.